Following are 14 T cell receptor beta chains from one sample sequenced in a study of human T cells and chemical hapten exposure. TCRdb ran MiXCR on the RACE reads and lists one entry per CDR3 protein. The repertoire includes 55,000 to 85,000 distinct CDR3 sequences, 9.8% of them detected once, and 3.3% sits in the top ten. Noted time point: patch test 1, 2 weeks after DPC sensitization. The sample's treatment: therapeutic diphenylcyclopropenone sensitization with weekly scalp DPC. Here the sequenced sample was whole blood, taken in connection with sensitization to the hapten diphenylcyclopropenone (DPC). The receptors were sampled from a woman aged 40 to 50 with alopecia areata. Some clones in this sample may be carry-over from other donors' samples.

Ten or more counts support this clonotype. The chain carries TRBV5-5 and TRBJ1-4; D unclear. CDR3 length: 17 amino acids. Germline V CDR1 and CDR2: SGHKS, YYEKEE (reference sequence). V lost 3 bases and J 0 bases, leaving 15 bases between the germline ends. The DNA of the CDR3 is TGTGCCAGCAGCTACTCGAGGCAAGGCACAACTAATGAAAAACTGTTTTTT. The encoded protein is CASSYSRQGTTNEKLFF.

V and J are TRBV11-3 and TRBJ2-1; D is ambiguous. The V end lost 5 bases, the J end lost 7 bases, and 12 bases lay between the germline ends. The germline V gene has CDR1 SGHNT and CDR2 YENEEA. This CDR3 has 13 residues. Here the CDR3 DNA reads TGTGCCAGCAGCCCTGATTGGGATAATGAGCAGTTCTTC. This codes for CASSPDWDNEQFF. The full variable domain, its missing parts supplied by reference TRBV11-3 and TRBJ2-1, is EAGVVQSPRYKIIEKKQPVAFWCNPISGHNTLYWYLQNLGQGPELLIRYENEEAVDDSQLPKDRFSAERLKGVDSTLKIQPAELGDSAVYLCASSPDWDNEQFFGPGTRLTVL.

The rearrangement uses TRBV18 and TRBJ1-6; D is perhaps TRBD1 (6 bases). Trimming stripped 3 bases from V and 7 bases from J, with 7 bases between. Germline CDR1 is KGHSH and CDR2 is LQKENI. The CDR3 is made up of 13 amino acids. Here the CDR3 DNA reads TGTGCCAGCTCACCGGACAGAAATTCACCCCTCCACTTT. Its translation is CASSPDRNSPLHF.

This clonotype has ten or more counts. The rearrangement uses TRBV15 and TRBJ1-2; the D is unclear. The CDR3 contains 16 residues. CDR1 and CDR2 (germline): LNHNV, YYDKDF (reference sequence). The V and J ends lost 4 bases and 3 bases respectively, with 18 bases between them. CDR3: CATSMESGSLDYGYTF. In nucleotides, the CDR3 is TGTGCCACCAGCATGGAATCGGGCTCTCTAGACTATGGCTACACCTTC.

In this sample, this clonotype turned up many times. The rearrangement links TRBV7-2 to TRBJ2-1; tentatively, D is TRBD2 (5 bases). In germline, CDR1 is SGHTA, CDR2 FQGNSA. The CDR3 consists of 13 residues. V lost 7 bases to trimming and J lost 2 bases, with 9 bases between them. Here the CDR3 reads CASTRTAYNEQFF. In nucleotides, the CDR3 is TGTGCCAGCACACGGACTGCCTACAATGAGCAGTTCTTC.

The table lists this clonotype with a few counts. The chain carries TRBV7-6 and TRBJ2-1; D possibly corresponds to TRBD2 (5 bases). This CDR3 region has 12 residues. The V and J ends lost 1 base and 12 bases respectively, with 10 bases between them. Germline lookup yields CDR1 SGHVS and CDR2 FNYEAQ. The CDR3 region has the DNA TGTGCCAGCAGCTTAGTCGAGGGCCCGCAGTTCTTC. Amino acid sequence: CASSLVEGPQFF. The entire variable domain, with the rest obtained from reference TRBV7-6 and TRBJ2-1, is as follows: GAGVSQSPRYKVTKRGQDVALRCDPISGHVSLYWYRQALGQGPEFLTYFNYEAQQDKSGLPNDRFSAERPEGSISTLTIQRTEQRDSAMYRCASSLVEGPQFFGPGTRLTVL.

The chain employs TRBV5-1 and TRBJ1-6; unclear D gene. The CDR3 has 12 amino acids. Germline V gives CDR1 SGHRS, CDR2 YFSETQ. Trimming shortened V by 4 bases and J by 5 bases, and 4 bases separated the two germline ends. The DNA of the CDR3 is TGCGCCAGCAGCATAGATAATTCACCCCTCCACTTT. It translates to CASSIDNSPLHF. The variable domain in full, with the rest retrieved from reference TRBV5-1 and TRBJ1-6, is KAGVTQTPRYLIKTRGQQVTLSCSPISGHRSVSWYQQTPGQGLQFLFEYFSETQRNKGNFPGRFSGRQFSNSRSEMNVSTLELGDSALYLCASSIDNSPLHFGNGTRLTVT.

This clonotype was observed a few times. The rearrangement links TRBV28 to TRBJ2-7; 9 nucleotides agree with TRBD2. Germline values: CDR1 MDHEN, CDR2 SYDVKM. With V trimmed by 6 bases and J by 5 bases, 8 bases remained unmatched. The CDR3 has 14 residues. The CDR3 reads CASSPAGGGHEQYF. In DNA, the CDR3 is TGTGCCAGCAGCCCCGCGGGAGGGGGCCACGAGCAGTACTTC.

CDR3 nucleotide sequence: TGCAGTGCTAGTTCGCGGGTGGGGACAGATACGCAGTATTTT. Translating it yields CSASSRVGTDTQYF. The chain has TRBV20-1 and TRBJ2-3; a weak D match, TRBD2 (5 bases). Trimming stripped 3 bases from V and 3 bases from J, with 13 bases between. Germline V gene data show CDR1 as DFQATT and CDR2 as SNEGSKA (reference sequence). There are 14 residues in the CDR3.

Many counts were recorded for this clonotype. The chain joins TRBV19 to TRBJ1-5, with 10 bases fitting TRBD1. V dropped 0 bases and J dropped 7; count of bases not matched to a gene: 6. Germline V lookup: CDR1 LNHDA, CDR2 SQIVND (reference sequence). CDR3 size: 16 residues. CDR3 coding DNA: TGTGCCAGTAGTATAGAGGACAGGGGGGTTCACCAGCCCCAGCATTTT. Residues: CASSIEDRGVHQPQHF.

This clonotype has ten or more counts. The chain recombines TRBV12-3 or TRBV12-4 with TRBJ1-2; D gene unclear. V lost 2 bases and J 2 bases, leaving 9 bases between the germline ends. The CDR3 has 14 residues. The CDR3 spells CASSLQAGNYGYTF. In DNA, the CDR3 is TGTGCCAGCAGTTTACAGGCCGGCAACTATGGCTACACCTTC.

This clonotype has ten or more counts. The rearrangement joins TRBV7-9 to TRBJ1-5; D is perhaps TRBD1 (6 bases). Deletions cut 0 bases from V and 0 bases from J, with 15 bases between. Germline-derived CDR1 and CDR2 are SEHNR and FQNEAQ (reference sequence). This CDR3 has 18 residues. Here the CDR3 reads CASSLALQGTYSNQPQHF. Here the CDR3 DNA reads TGTGCCAGCAGCTTAGCGCTCCAGGGGACATATAGCAATCAGCCCCAGCATTTT.

The rearrangement uses TRBV5-1 and TRBJ2-7, with no clear D. The CDR3 consists of 17 residues. The V end was cut by 0 bases, the J end by 1 base, with 17 bases between. Germline CDR1 and CDR2: SGHRS and YFSETQ. CDR3 protein: CASSLVTGGPASYEQYF. The CDR3 DNA reads as TGCGCCAGCAGCTTGGTAACGGGCGGACCAGCGTCCTACGAGCAGTACTTC.

Many counts were recorded for this clonotype. V gene TRBV12-3 or TRBV12-4 combines with J gene TRBJ2-3; no clear D gene. The CDR3 loop spans 11 amino acids. Trimming shortened V by 4 bases and J by 5 bases, and 4 bases separated the two germline ends. The CDR3 nucleotides are TGTGCCAGCAGTTCCCAAGATACGCAGTATTTT. Translating gives CASSSQDTQYF.